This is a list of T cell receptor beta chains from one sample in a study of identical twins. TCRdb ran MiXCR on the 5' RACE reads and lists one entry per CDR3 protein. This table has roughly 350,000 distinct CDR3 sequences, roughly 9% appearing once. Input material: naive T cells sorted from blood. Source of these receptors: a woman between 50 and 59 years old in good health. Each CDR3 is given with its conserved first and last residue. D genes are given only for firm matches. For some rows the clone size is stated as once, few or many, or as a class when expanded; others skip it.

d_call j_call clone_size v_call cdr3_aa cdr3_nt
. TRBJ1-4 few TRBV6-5 CASSYSMEGLGEKLFF TGTGCCAGCAGTTACTCGATGGAGGGACTGGGTGAAAAACTGTTTTTT
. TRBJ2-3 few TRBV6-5 CASSSPQGTQYF TGTGCCAGCAGTTCCCCCCAGGGTACGCAGTATTTT
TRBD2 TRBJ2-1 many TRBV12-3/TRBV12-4 CASSFSGLAGEGTSEQFF TGTGCCAGCAGTTTTTCGGGACTAGCGGGAGAAGGGACCAGTGAGCAGTTCTTC
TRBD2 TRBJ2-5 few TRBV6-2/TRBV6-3 CASSFTSGRETQYF TGTGCCAGCAGTTTTACTAGCGGGAGGGAGACCCAGTACTTC
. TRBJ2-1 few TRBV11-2 CASSLGEYLEQFF TGTGCCAGCAGCTTAGGAGAGTACCTTGAGCAGTTCTTC
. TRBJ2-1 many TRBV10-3 CASDRDPGDEQFF TGTGCCAGCGACCGGGACCCCGGGGATGAGCAGTTCTTC
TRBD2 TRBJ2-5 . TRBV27 CASSLYSSGSYQETQYF TGTGCCAGCAGTTTATATTCTAGCGGGAGTTACCAAGAGACCCAGTACTTC
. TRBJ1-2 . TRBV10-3 CASTGQGTYGYTF TGTGCCAGCACGGGGCAGGGGACCTATGGCTACACCTTC
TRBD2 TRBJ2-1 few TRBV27 CASSFSKMRLAGDPEQFF TGTGCCAGCAGTTTTTCCAAGATGAGACTAGCGGGAGACCCTGAGCAGTTCTTC
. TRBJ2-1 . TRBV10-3 CAISDGRWYEQFF TGTGCCATCAGTGACGGCAGGTGGTATGAGCAGTTCTTC
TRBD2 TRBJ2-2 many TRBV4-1 CASSGASGRANTGELFF TGCGCCAGCAGCGGGGCTAGCGGGAGGGCAAACACCGGGGAGCTGTTTTTT
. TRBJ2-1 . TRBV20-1 CSARTPPDEQFF TGCAGTGCCCGGACCCCCCCGGACGAGCAGTTCTTC
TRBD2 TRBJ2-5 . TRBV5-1 CASSSIAGEETQYF TGCGCCAGCAGCTCAATAGCGGGAGAGGAGACCCAGTACTTC
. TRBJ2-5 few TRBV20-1 CSAQGGETQYF TGCAGTGCTCAGGGAGGCGAGACCCAGTACTTC
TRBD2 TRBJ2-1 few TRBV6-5 CASSYRPRTSGVYNEQFF TGTGCCAGCAGTTACCGACCCCGGACTAGCGGCGTTTACAATGAGCAGTTCTTC
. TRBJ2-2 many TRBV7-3 CASSLIPTHERSNTGELFF TGTGCCAGCAGCTTAATTCCAACTCACGAGCGGTCGAACACCGGGGAGCTGTTTTTT
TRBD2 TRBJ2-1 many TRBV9 CASSVDPPAGVDNEQFF TGTGCCAGCAGCGTAGATCCCCCAGCGGGAGTGGACAATGAGCAGTTCTTC
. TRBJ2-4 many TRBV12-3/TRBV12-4 CASSSGLAKNIQYF TGTGCCAGCAGCTCGGGATTAGCCAAAAACATTCAGTACTTC
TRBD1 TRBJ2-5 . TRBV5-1 CASSLATGVETQYF TGCGCCAGCAGCTTGGCGACAGGGGTGGAGACCCAGTACTTC
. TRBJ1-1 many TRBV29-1 CSAGRSIEAFF TGCAGCGCTGGGAGGTCGATTGAAGCTTTCTTT
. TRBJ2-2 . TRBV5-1 CASSLPRDGPPTGELFF TGCGCCAGCAGCTTGCCCCGCGATGGGCCCCCGACCGGGGAGCTGTTTTTT
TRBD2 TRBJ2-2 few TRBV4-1 CASSQVLAGAGELFF TGCGCCAGCAGCCAAGTTCTAGCGGGAGCCGGGGAGCTGTTTTTT
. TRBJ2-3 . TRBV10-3 CAITSAPRTDTQYF TGTGCCATCACCTCCGCACCCCGCACAGATACGCAGTATTTT
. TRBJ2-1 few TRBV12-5 CASGLVPGPRRVF TGTGCTAGTGGTTTGGTCCCGGGCCCTCGGCGGGTCTTC
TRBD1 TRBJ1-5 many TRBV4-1 CASSNSNTGVQPQHF TGCGCCAGCAGCAATTCCAATACAGGGGTTCAGCCCCAGCATTTT
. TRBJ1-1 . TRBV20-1 CSARAPDRHLTEAFF TGCAGTGCTAGAGCCCCCGACAGGCACCTCACTGAAGCTTTCTTT